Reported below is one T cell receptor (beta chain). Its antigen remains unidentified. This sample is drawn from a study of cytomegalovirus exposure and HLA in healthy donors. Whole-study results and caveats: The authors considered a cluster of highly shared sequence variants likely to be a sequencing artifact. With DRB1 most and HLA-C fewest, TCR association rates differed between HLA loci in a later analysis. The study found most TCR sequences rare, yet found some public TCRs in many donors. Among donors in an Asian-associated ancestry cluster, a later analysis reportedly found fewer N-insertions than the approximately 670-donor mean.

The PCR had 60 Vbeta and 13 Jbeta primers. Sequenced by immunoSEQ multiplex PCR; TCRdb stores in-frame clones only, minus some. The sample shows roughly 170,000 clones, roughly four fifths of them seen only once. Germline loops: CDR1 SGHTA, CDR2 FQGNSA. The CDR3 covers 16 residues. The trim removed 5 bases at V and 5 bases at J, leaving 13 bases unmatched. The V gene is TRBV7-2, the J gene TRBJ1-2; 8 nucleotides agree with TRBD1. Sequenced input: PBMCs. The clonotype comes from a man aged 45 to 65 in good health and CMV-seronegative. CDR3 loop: CASSPGGTGGSYGYTF. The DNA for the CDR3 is TGTGCCAGCAGCCCAGGGGGGACAGGAGGCTCTTATGGCTACACCTTC.